Presented here are 5 T cell receptor beta chains from one specimen sequenced in a study of T-cell reconstitution after alpha-beta-depleted transplantation in children. A TCRbeta library incorporating unique molecular identifiers was prepared. TCRdb independently ran MiXCR on the PCR reads; one entry per CDR3 protein. The sample yields about 360,000 distinct CDR3 sequences, 13% seen once. The source material was PBMCs, sampled from the stem cell graft. The receptors were gathered from a human donor who donated a stem cell graft to a child with Fanconi anemia.

The genes are TRBV10-3 and TRBJ2-1; 9 bases fit TRBD1. V dropped 7 bases and J dropped 6; count of bases not matched to a gene: 13. The CDR3 loop spans 16 amino acids. Germline V lookup: CDR1 ENHRY, CDR2 SYGVKD. The CDR3 DNA sequence: TGTGCCATCAAAGGGACAGGGAATTCTTTCGGCAATGAGCAGTTCTTC. Its protein product is CAIKGTGNSFGNEQFF.

Ten or more counts support this clonotype. This chain connects TRBV14 to TRBJ1-2, with D perhaps TRBD1 (6 bases). The CDR3 length is 15 residues. Trimming took off 5 bases at V and 7 bases at J, with 20 bases between the two ends. CDR1 is SGHDN, CDR2 FVKESK, per germline. CDR3 nucleotides: TGTGCCAGCAGCGCGGAGATAGGGGACATTGTTGGCTACACCTTC. It encodes CASSAEIGDIVGYTF.

This clonotype occurred many times. The chain couples TRBV3-1 to TRBJ2-5; D remains ambiguous. The CDR3 has 15 residues. Germline CDR1 reads LGHDT; CDR2 reads YNNKEL (reference sequence). With 2 bases removed from V and 2 bases from J, the gap between germline ends came to 12 bases. The CDR3 DNA follows: TGTGCCAGCAGCCAAAGGCAGGCAGGTCAAGAGACCCAGTACTTC. It translates to CASSQRQAGQETQYF.

At least ten counts were recorded for this clonotype. This chain links TRBV7-2 with TRBJ2-3, with D perhaps matching TRBD1 (6 bases). Looked up from germline, CDR1 is SGHTA and CDR2 is FQGNSA. The CDR3 consists of 16 residues. Trimming took off 2 bases at V and 4 bases at J, with 16 bases between the two ends. The CDR3 loop reads CASSLWGRGGADTQYF. The CDR3 nucleotides are TGTGCCAGCAGCTTATGGGGTAGAGGGGGTGCAGATACGCAGTATTTT.

This clonotype was picked up many times. This rearrangement joins TRBV11-2 to TRBJ1-1; TRBD1 might be the D (6 bases). In germline, CDR1 is SGHAT, CDR2 FQNNGV. This CDR3 has 14 residues. Trimming pared 2 bases from V and 6 bases from J, leaving 13 bases between. The CDR3 is CASSLINRAAEAFF. Here the CDR3 DNA reads TGTGCCAGCAGCTTAATAAACAGGGCGGCTGAAGCTTTCTTT.